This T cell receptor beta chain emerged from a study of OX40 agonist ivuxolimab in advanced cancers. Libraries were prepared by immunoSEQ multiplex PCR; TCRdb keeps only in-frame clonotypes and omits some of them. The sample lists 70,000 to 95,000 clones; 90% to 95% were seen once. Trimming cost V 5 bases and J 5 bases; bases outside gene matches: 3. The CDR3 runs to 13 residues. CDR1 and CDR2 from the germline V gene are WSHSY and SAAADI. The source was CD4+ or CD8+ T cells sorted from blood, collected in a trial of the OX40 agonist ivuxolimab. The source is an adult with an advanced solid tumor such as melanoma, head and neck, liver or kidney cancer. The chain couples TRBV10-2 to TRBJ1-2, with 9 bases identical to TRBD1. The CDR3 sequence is CASSPGQGYGYTF. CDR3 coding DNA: TGCGCCAGCAGTCCAGGACAGGGGTATGGCTACACCTTC.